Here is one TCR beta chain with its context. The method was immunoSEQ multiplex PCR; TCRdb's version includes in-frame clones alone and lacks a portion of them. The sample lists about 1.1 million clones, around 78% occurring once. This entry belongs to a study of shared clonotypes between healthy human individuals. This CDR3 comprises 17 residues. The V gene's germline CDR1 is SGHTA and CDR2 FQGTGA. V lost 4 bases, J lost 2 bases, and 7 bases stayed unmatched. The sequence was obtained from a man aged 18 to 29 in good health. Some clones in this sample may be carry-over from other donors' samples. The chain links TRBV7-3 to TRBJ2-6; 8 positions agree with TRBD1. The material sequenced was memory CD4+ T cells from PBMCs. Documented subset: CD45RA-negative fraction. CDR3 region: CASSWTGTLAGANVLTF. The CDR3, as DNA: TGTGCCAGCAGCTGGACAGGGACTTTAGCTGGGGCCAACGTCCTGACTTTC.